This TCR beta chain stems from a study of immune heterogeneity within non-small cell lung tumors. Across the study: Several squamous cell carcinomas, under 12 non-squamous carcinomas and 1 not otherwise specified made up the tumors. The study's findings and limits: Identical dominant CDR3 beta clonotypes were found recurring across a patient's tumor sites, along with site-unique high-frequency clones. The correlation between local T-cell clonality and local tumor mutational burden was positive, moderate in strength and statistically significant, with R around 0.34.

Bulk tumor gDNA, 550 to 750 ng per sample, served as the TCR template. Several widely spaced biopsies per primary tumor were taken during surgery. Enrolled patients presented with newly diagnosed, previously untreated non-small cell lung cancer and underwent curative surgery. Study donors were patients with a new diagnosis of non-small cell lung cancer who underwent surgery with curative intent. Amplification of the TCR beta CDR3 was achieved through multiplex PCR with 32 V and 13 J primers. TCRdb fed the multiplex PCR reads into MiXCR, producing one record per CDR3 protein. The table includes some 9,800 distinct CDR3 sequences, less than 20% detected once. J lost 9 bases, V lost 9 bases, and 6 bases had no gene match. The CDR3 is 11 residues long. The germline V gene has CDR1 SGHKS and CDR2 YYEKEE (reference sequence). This clonotype was counted at least ten times. Its antigen is not identified.

The V and J genes are TRBV5-5 and TRBJ2-1, with TRBD1 matching over 7 bases. The TCR was taken from a man between 40 and 49 years old with non-small cell lung cancer. The sequencing sample was made of lung tumor tissue. The CDR3 DNA follows: TGTGCCACCGGGACAGTCGCTGAGCAGTTCTTC. This encodes CATGTVAEQFF.